This TCR beta chain derives from a study of T cells in Graves' hyperthyroidism and ophthalmopathy. J gave up 2 bases and V 3 bases, and 1 base lay outside the gene matches. Looked up from germline, CDR1 is KGHDR and CDR2 is SFDVKD. The CDR3 is 15 residues long. There are a few counts of this clonotype. Amplified regions were TCR beta CDR3 sequences from RNA transcripts. During a first-round RT-PCR of the TCR CDR3, the HTBI primer set was used. TCRdb called the multiplex PCR reads again in MiXCR, with one record for every CDR3 protein. The sample yields hundreds of thousands of distinct CDR3 sequences, roughly 13% seen once.

Sequenced input: blood. This TCR derives from a woman between 25 and 40 years old with Graves' hyperthyroidism. The gene calls are TRBV24-1 and TRBJ2-5; 11 nucleotides align to TRBD2. CDR3: CATSDRTSGQETQYF. The CDR3 DNA sequence: TGTGCCACCAGTGATCGGACTAGCGGGCAAGAGACCCAGTACTTC.